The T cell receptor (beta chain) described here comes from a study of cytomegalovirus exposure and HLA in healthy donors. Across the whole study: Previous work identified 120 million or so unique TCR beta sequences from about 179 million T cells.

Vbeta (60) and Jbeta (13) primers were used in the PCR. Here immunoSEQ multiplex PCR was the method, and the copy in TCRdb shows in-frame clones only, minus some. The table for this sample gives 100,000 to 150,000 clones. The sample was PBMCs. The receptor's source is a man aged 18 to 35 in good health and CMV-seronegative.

CDR3 nucleotide sequence: TGTGCCAGTACCATAGGACGGGACAGGGGAACTGGAAACACCATATATTTT. It encodes CASTIGRDRGTGNTIYF. The genes are TRBV19 and TRBJ1-3; TRBD1 matches 10 bases. V lost 7 bases to trimming and J lost 2 bases; unmatched junction nucleotides: 11. The CDR3 is 17 amino acids. Germline CDR1 and CDR2: LNHDA and SQIVND (reference sequence).